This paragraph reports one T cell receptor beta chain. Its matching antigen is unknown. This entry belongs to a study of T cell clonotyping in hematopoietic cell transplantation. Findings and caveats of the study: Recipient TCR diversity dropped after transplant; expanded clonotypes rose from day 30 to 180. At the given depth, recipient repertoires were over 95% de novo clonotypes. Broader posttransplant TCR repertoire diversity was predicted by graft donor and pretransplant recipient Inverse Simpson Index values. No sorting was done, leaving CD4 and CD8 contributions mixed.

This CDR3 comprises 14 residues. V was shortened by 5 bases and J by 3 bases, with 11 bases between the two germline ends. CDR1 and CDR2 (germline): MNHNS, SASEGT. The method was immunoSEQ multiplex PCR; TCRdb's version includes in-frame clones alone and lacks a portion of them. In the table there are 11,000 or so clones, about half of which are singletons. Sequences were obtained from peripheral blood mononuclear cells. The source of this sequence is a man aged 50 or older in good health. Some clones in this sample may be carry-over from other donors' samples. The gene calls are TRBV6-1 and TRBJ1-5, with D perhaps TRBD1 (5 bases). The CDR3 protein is CASSLARVNQPQHF. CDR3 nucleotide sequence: TGTGCCAGCAGTTTAGCCAGGGTCAATCAGCCCCAGCATTTT.